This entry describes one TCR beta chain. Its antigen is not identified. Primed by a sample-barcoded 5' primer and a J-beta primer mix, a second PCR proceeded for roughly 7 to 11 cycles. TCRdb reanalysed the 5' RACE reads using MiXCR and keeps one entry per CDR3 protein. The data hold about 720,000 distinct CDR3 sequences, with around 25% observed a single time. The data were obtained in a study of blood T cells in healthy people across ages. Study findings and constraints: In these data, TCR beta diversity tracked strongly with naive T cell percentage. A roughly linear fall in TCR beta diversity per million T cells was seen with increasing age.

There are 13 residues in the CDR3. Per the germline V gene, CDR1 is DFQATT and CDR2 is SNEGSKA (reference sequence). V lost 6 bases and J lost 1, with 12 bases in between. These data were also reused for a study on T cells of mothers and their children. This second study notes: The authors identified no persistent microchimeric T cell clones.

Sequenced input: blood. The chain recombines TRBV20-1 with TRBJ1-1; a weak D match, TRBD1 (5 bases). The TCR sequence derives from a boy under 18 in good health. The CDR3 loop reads CSAHTTANTEAFF. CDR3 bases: TGCAGTGCGCATACGACAGCGAACACTGAAGCTTTCTTT.